The sequence of this TCR beta chain was determined in a study of beta chain features in type 1 diabetes. This clone occurred a few times. The entirety of the isolated RNA underwent reverse transcription, so expressed TCRB transcripts were sequenced. The assay was immunoSEQ multiplex PCR, and TCRdb's table has in-frame clones only and misses some. The table includes fewer than 900,000 clones, about 17% detected once. The germline gives CDR1 SGHNT, CDR2 YYREEE (reference sequence). Trimming removed 0 bases at V and 5 bases at J, with 18 bases between. The length of the CDR3 is 17 residues. The chain links TRBV5-4 to TRBJ2-1, with no clear D. What was sequenced was naive CD4+ T cells from blood. This sequence was found in a woman aged 18-30 years in good health. CDR3 region: CASSLGAANVHHNEQFF. CDR3 in DNA: TGTGCCAGCAGCTTGGGGGCAGCCAACGTTCACCACAATGAGCAGTTCTTC.